This T cell receptor (beta chain) was recorded in a study of cytomegalovirus exposure and HLA in healthy donors. Points from the study as a whole: A later analysis found most CMV-associated TCR beta chains apparently HLA-restricted. The study carried out a later analysis of TCR beta sequences. It associated approximately 16,000 of them with specific HLA alleles at a false discovery rate of 0.05. The only immune exposure information that was available was CMV serostatus.

This CDR3 spans 14 amino acids. V was cut by 5 bases and J by 4 bases, with 15 bases left in between. CDR1 and CDR2 (germline): LNHDA, SQIVND (reference sequence). PCR amplification relied on 60 Vbeta primers (plus 13 Jbeta primers). TCRdb's copy holds only in-frame clones and misses some; the assay was immunoSEQ multiplex PCR. The sample has around 200,000 clones, roughly 85% seen once; the top ten hold about 2.5%. Concerning this clone itself: Its antigen remains unknown.

Sequences were obtained from PBMCs. The chain has TRBV19 and TRBJ2-7; TRBD1 is a possible D gene (5 bases). This TCR was sampled from a woman in her 50s in good health and CMV-seronegative. The CDR3 DNA follows: TGTGCCAGTAGTCAGGGCTTTGCGTGGTACGAGCAGTACTTC. Residues: CASSQGFAWYEQYF.